The 14 T cell receptor beta chains below were found in one sample sequenced in a study of blood T cell repertoires in COVID-19. Measured with immunoSEQ multiplex PCR; TCRdb has only the in-frame clones, and not every one. The profile shows about 35,000 clones, 90% of them singletons. The sequencing sample was made of peripheral blood. Receptor source: a man aged 80 or over with acute or convalescent COVID-19.

The J gene is TRBJ1-6, the V gene TRBV6-5; D is perhaps TRBD1 (5 bases). The V end lost 7 bases, the J end lost 15 bases, and 16 bases lay between the germline ends. CDR3 length: 12 residues. From germline, CDR1 is MNHEY and CDR2 SVGAGI. This CDR3 reads CASMWAGWFLHF. CDR3 nucleotide sequence: TGTGCCAGCATGTGGGCAGGGTGGTTCCTCCACTTT.

This clone has just a few counts. The chain is built from TRBV7-2 and TRBJ1-2, with 11 nucleotides matching TRBD1. With 3 bases clipped from V and 7 bases from J, the junction kept 10 bases outside the gene matches. The CDR3 consists of 16 residues. Germline V gives CDR1 SGHTA, CDR2 FQGNSA. The CDR3 coding sequence is TGTGCCAGCAGCTTCCCCGGACAGGGGGCAACTGCTGGCTACACCTTC. This codes for CASSFPGQGATAGYTF.

The chain is built from TRBV6-5 and TRBJ1-1; no clear D. Germline V gene lookup returns CDR1 MNHEY and CDR2 SVGAGI. V was trimmed by 7 bases and J by 7 bases, leaving 7 bases between them. This CDR3 region has 10 residues. The CDR3 nucleotides are TGTGCCAGCAACAAAAATGAAGCTTTCTTT. Translated, it gives CASNKNEAFF.

V usage is TRBV12-3 or TRBV12-4 and J usage is TRBJ2-7; 8 nucleotides align to TRBD1. V lost 5 bases and J lost 5; bases outside the gene matches: 2. This CDR3 has 12 residues. CDR3 nucleotide sequence: TGTGCCAGCAGTAGACAGGGGAACGAGCAGTACTTC. Translating it yields CASSRQGNEQYF.

The genes are TRBV12-3 or TRBV12-4 and TRBJ1-2; maybe TRBD1 (5 bases). The CDR3 has 12 residues. V gave up 4 bases and J gave up 8 bases, with 11 bases separating them. CDR3 amino acids: CASSSRVGGYTF. The CDR3, as DNA: TGTGCCAGCAGTTCCAGGGTAGGCGGCTACACCTTC.

The chain uses TRBV11-3 and TRBJ1-3; D remains unclear. CDR3 size: 13 residues. Germline CDR1 is SGHNT and CDR2 is YENEEA. The V end was cut by 3 bases, the J end by 8 bases, with 11 bases between. This CDR3 is CASSFEAADTIYF. DNA for the CDR3: TGTGCCAGCAGCTTCGAAGCCGCCGACACCATATATTTT.

The chain carries TRBV5-1 and TRBJ2-5, with 7 bases fitting TRBD1. Trimming removed 4 bases from V and 2 bases from J; junction bases left unmatched: 2. The CDR3 runs 13 residues. Germline V gene lookup returns CDR1 SGHRS and CDR2 YFSETQ. The CDR3 coding sequence is TGCGCCAGCAGCAAGGGACAGCAAGAGACCCAGTACTTC. Its protein product is CASSKGQQETQYF.

This chain links TRBV5-8 with TRBJ2-7, with 9 nucleotides matching TRBD1. J gave up 5 bases and V 7 bases, and 10 bases lay outside the gene matches. The germline CDR1 and CDR2 sequences are SGHTS and YDEGEE. This CDR3 comprises 14 residues. The CDR3 nucleotides read TGTGCCAGCCACTCAGGGACAGGGTACAACGAGCAGTACTTC. It codes for CASHSGTGYNEQYF.

The rearrangement uses TRBV28 and TRBJ1-3; no clear D gene. The V and J ends lost 8 bases and 4 bases respectively, with 21 bases between them. Germline assignment: CDR1 MDHEN and CDR2 SYDVKM. The CDR3 loop spans 16 amino acids. CDR3 protein: CASVTAGPTGGNTIYF. CDR3 nucleotide sequence: TGTGCCAGCGTCACCGCCGGACCTACGGGGGGAAACACCATATATTTT.

The J gene is TRBJ2-7, the V gene TRBV2; 8 nucleotides align to TRBD2. CDR3 size: 15 residues. The germline CDR1 and CDR2 sequences are SNHLY and FYNNEI. J lost 3 bases, V lost 5 bases, and 9 bases had no gene match. In DNA form, the CDR3 reads TGTGCCAGCAGTTTACCGGGACTAGACCTCTACGAGCAGTACTTC. This gives the protein CASSLPGLDLYEQYF.

This clone is medium-sized. The CDR3 DNA follows: TGTGCCAGCAGGGCGGGACTGAGGGACACCGGGGAGCTGTTTTTT. It is translated as CASRAGLRDTGELFF. The chain recombines TRBV25-1 with TRBJ2-2, with D possibly matching TRBD2 (6 bases). The germline CDR1 and CDR2 sequences are MGHDK and SYGVNS. The CDR3 contains 15 residues. Trimming took 6 bases from V and 3 from J, leaving 14 bases between them.

The chain recombines TRBV7-6 with TRBJ2-3; 8 bases match TRBD2. The CDR3 runs to 16 residues. The ends lost 5 bases at V and 8 bases at J; junction bases unmatched: 15. Germline loops: CDR1 SGHVS, CDR2 FNYEAQ. The CDR3 DNA reads TGTGCCAGCAGCCTACCGAGCGGGGGACCCACCCCTACGCAGTATTTT. Translation gives CASSLPSGGPTPTQYF.

The V and J genes are TRBV3-1 (or the pseudogene TRBV3-2) and TRBJ2-3; 7 nucleotides agree with TRBD1. The CDR3 is 14 amino acids. V shed 3 bases and J 4 bases; nucleotides not matched to a gene: 4. Germline V gene lookup returns CDR1 LGHDT and CDR2 YNNKEL (reference sequence). CDR3 sequence: CASSQRGLADTQYF. The DNA of the CDR3 is TGTGCCAGCAGCCAGAGGGGGCTTGCAGATACGCAGTATTTT.

This chain links TRBV6-5 with TRBJ1-6; TRBD1 is a possible D gene (6 bases). The CDR3 length is 16 residues. V lost 1 base and J 9 bases, leaving 16 bases between the germline ends. From germline, CDR1 is MNHEY and CDR2 SVGAGI. In DNA form, the CDR3 reads TGTGCCAGCAGTTACTTACCAGGACAGTCTGGTTCACCCCTCCACTTT. As protein: CASSYLPGQSGSPLHF.